A single sample is the source of the 27 T cell receptor beta chains below, sequenced in a study of chemoradiotherapy in HPV16-positive cancers. The assay was immunoSEQ multiplex PCR, and TCRdb's table has in-frame clones only and misses some. The sample contains fewer than 7,500 clones, about 89% of which appear only once. This material was collected from a patient who underwent chemoradiotherapy. These receptors all stem from a human donor with HPV-associated anogenital cancer.

The V and J genes are TRBV27 and TRBJ1-1, with 7 bases fitting TRBD1. Germline V gene sequence: CDR1 MNHEY, CDR2 SMNVEV (reference sequence). V shed 6 bases and J 3 bases; nucleotides not matched to a gene: 4. The CDR3 loop spans 13 amino acids. Here the CDR3 reads CASRTGSYTEAFF. DNA for the CDR3: TGTGCCAGCAGGACAGGGTCATACACTGAAGCTTTCTTT.

This clone was detected a few times. The J gene is TRBJ2-1, the V gene TRBV7-8; possibly TRBD2 for D (5 bases). The V gene lost 5 bases and the J gene lost 7 bases, with 18 bases spanning the gap. The length of the CDR3 is 15 residues. Germline CDR1 SGHVS, CDR2 FQNEAQ. CDR3 loop: CASSLRRLARNEQFF. The CDR3 DNA reads TGTGCCAGCAGCCTTAGGAGGCTAGCCAGGAATGAGCAGTTCTTC.

The chain links TRBV30 to TRBJ2-7; perhaps TRBD1 as D (6 bases). The CDR3 is 13 residues long. Germline CDR1 GTSNPN, CDR2 SVGIG (reference sequence). Trimming cost V 2 bases and J 4 bases, with 12 bases left between them. The CDR3 DNA reads TGTGCCTGGAGTCCGGGACATTCATACGAGCAGTACTTC. This sequence encodes CAWSPGHSYEQYF.

CDR3 residues: CASGLVPGLAGDTNTGELFF. CDR3 sequence (DNA): TGTGCTAGTGGTTTGGTACCGGGACTAGCGGGGGATACGAACACCGGGGAGCTGTTTTTT. The rearrangement uses TRBV12-5 and TRBJ2-2; 14 bases match TRBD2. V lost 0 bases and J lost 0; bases outside the gene matches: 6. Germline V CDR1 and CDR2: LGHNT, FRNRAP. The CDR3 is 20 amino acids.

The V call is TRBV5-8, the J call TRBJ2-7, with TRBD2 matching over 7 bases. J was trimmed by 6 bases and V by 3 bases; bases with no gene match: 9. The CDR3 is made up of 14 amino acids. CDR1 and CDR2 (germline): SGHTS, YDEGEE. CDR3 protein: CASSWGGSRGEQYF. In DNA form, the CDR3 reads TGTGCCAGCAGCTGGGGGGGGTCTCGGGGCGAGCAGTACTTC.

The chain joins TRBV29-1 to TRBJ2-3, with D hard to call. The CDR3 spans 12 residues. CDR1 is SQVTM, CDR2 ANQGSEA, per germline. Trimming cost V 7 bases and J 5 bases, with 13 bases left between them. In DNA, the CDR3 is TGCAGCGCTATTCTTAGTGGAGATACGCAGTATTTT. Translation gives CSAILSGDTQYF.

The chain joins TRBV19 to TRBJ1-5; the D is unclear. Trimming removed 1 base from V and 0 bases from J, with 10 bases in between. Germline V gene lookup returns CDR1 LNHDA and CDR2 SQIVND (reference sequence). The CDR3 contains 16 residues. Written as DNA, the CDR3 is TGTGCCAGTAGTATAGGTTCGGCCGTTAGCAATCAGCCCCAGCATTTT. Its translation: CASSIGSAVSNQPQHF.

This chain uses TRBV19 with TRBJ2-2; D assignment may be TRBD1 or TRBD2 (5 bases each). Germline V gene sequence: CDR1 LNHDA, CDR2 SQIVND (reference sequence). Between the trimmed V and J ends, which lost 4 bases and 3 bases, there was a span of 6 bases. There are 13 residues in the CDR3. The CDR3 sequence: CASSRDHTGELFF. The CDR3 DNA reads as TGTGCCAGTAGTAGGGACCACACCGGGGAGCTGTTTTTT.

V gene TRBV7-8 combines with J gene TRBJ2-5, with 8 bases aligning to TRBD2. Germline V lookup: CDR1 SGHVS, CDR2 FQNEAQ. V lost 2 bases and J lost 5; bases outside the gene matches: 7. The CDR3 length is 15 residues. Here the CDR3 reads CASSLSGGGSETQYF. The CDR3 DNA reads as TGTGCCAGCAGCTTATCCGGGGGGGGGTCCGAGACCCAGTACTTC. The complete variable domain, with remaining parts taken from reference TRBV7-8 and TRBJ2-5, reads GAGVSQSPRYKVAKRGQDVALRCDPISGHVSLFWYQQALGQGPEFLTYFQNEAQLDKSGLPSDRFFAERPEGSVSTLKIQRTQQEDSAVYLCASSLSGGGSETQYFGPGTRLLVL.

This chain connects TRBV27 to TRBJ2-3; 13 nucleotides match TRBD2. Germline CDR1 MNHEY, CDR2 SMNVEV (reference sequence). CDR3 length: 19 amino acids. V shed 6 bases and J 1 base; nucleotides not matched to a gene: 13. CDR3 DNA: TGTGCCAGCAGGCGGGTGGGGACTAGCGGGACCCGGGGCACAGATACGCAGTATTTT. It translates to CASRRVGTSGTRGTDTQYF.

This clone appeared a few times. The CDR3 DNA follows: TGTGCCAGCAGTGAAAGACTCACCGGGGAGCTGTTTTTT. Its protein is CASSERLTGELFF. This chain links TRBV6-1 with TRBJ2-2; D call uncertain. Germline V gene sequence: CDR1 MNHNS, CDR2 SASEGT. The length of the CDR3 is 13 residues. V lost 2 bases to trimming and J lost 4 bases, with 5 bases between them.

V gene TRBV19 combines with J gene TRBJ1-1; D remains ambiguous. Trimming cost V 8 bases and J 0 bases, with 16 bases left between them. The CDR3 spans 15 residues. From germline, CDR1 is LNHDA and CDR2 SQIVND (reference sequence). CDR3 bases: TGTGCCAGTCACTCTCGACTGGCCCTGAACACTGAAGCTTTCTTT. Its protein product is CASHSRLALNTEAFF. Based on the CDR3 plus reference TRBV19 and TRBJ1-1, the full variable domain is DGGITQSPKYLFRKEGQNVTLSCEQNLNHDAMYWYRQDPGQGLRLIYYSQIVNDFQKGDIAEGYSVSREKKESFPLTVTSAQKNPTAFYLCASHSRLALNTEAFFGQGTRLTVV.

The rearrangement joins TRBV14 to TRBJ2-1; 11 bases are shared with TRBD2. The V gene end was trimmed by 2 bases and the J gene end by 7 bases; junction bases not matched to a gene: 4. The CDR3 is made up of 15 amino acids. CDR1 SGHDN and CDR2 FVKESK come from the germline V gene. CDR3 nucleotides: TGTGCCAGCAGCCAAATAGCGGGAGGGGGTAATGAGCAGTTCTTC. As protein: CASSQIAGGGNEQFF.

This clone was detected a few times. V is TRBV6-4 and J is TRBJ2-1, with a possible D match to TRBD2 (5 bases). CDR3 length: 15 residues. CDR1 MRHNA and CDR2 SNTAGT come from the germline V gene. Trimming shortened V by 0 bases and J by 1 base, and 7 bases separated the two germline ends. The CDR3 region has the DNA TGTGCCAGCAGTGACTCGAGGGAATCCTACAATGAGCAGTTCTTC. Amino acid sequence: CASSDSRESYNEQFF.

The chain is built from TRBV27 and TRBJ1-6; perhaps TRBD1 as D (5 bases). In germline, CDR1 is MNHEY, CDR2 SMNVEV (reference sequence). The CDR3 totals 15 residues. The V gene lost 4 bases and the J gene lost 7 bases, with 14 bases spanning the gap. CDR3 region: CASSSDSYPNSPLHF. The CDR3 DNA follows: TGTGCCAGCAGTTCAGACAGCTACCCCAATTCACCCCTCCACTTT.

The CDR3 DNA reads TGTGCCAGCAGCCCACTAGCTCGGGGGAGGGCCGACACCGGGGAGCTGTTTTTT. This encodes CASSPLARGRADTGELFF. The chain recombines TRBV14 with TRBJ2-2, with TRBD2 identical over 7 bases. Trimming removed 4 bases from V and 3 bases from J; junction bases left unmatched: 14. This CDR3 has 18 residues. CDR1 SGHDN and CDR2 FVKESK come from the germline V gene.

The V gene is TRBV25-1, the J gene TRBJ2-7; tentative D call: TRBD2 (5 bases). This CDR3 is built from 15 residues. Per the germline V gene, CDR1 is MGHDK and CDR2 is SYGVNS. Trimming removed 3 bases at V and 1 base at J, with 13 bases between. CDR3 nucleotides: TGTGCCAGCAGTGAGAGGGTGGGCGGTTCCTACGAGCAGTACTTC. This translates into CASSERVGGSYEQYF.

The chain combines TRBV7-9 with TRBJ1-6, with 8 bases fitting TRBD1. CDR1 is SEHNR and CDR2 is FQNEAQ in the germline V gene (reference sequence). J lost 9 bases, V lost 4 bases, and 14 bases had no gene match. This CDR3 is built from 17 residues. CDR3 residues: CASSSHERTGIGSPLHF. CDR3 in DNA: TGTGCCAGCAGCTCACACGAGAGGACAGGGATAGGTTCACCCCTCCACTTT.

The V call is TRBV7-6, the J call TRBJ1-1, with D possibly matching TRBD1 (6 bases). Germline assignment: CDR1 SGHVS and CDR2 FNYEAQ. V was cut by 5 bases and J by 0 bases, with 10 bases left in between. This CDR3 spans 14 amino acids. CDR3 in amino acids: CASSLGQMNTEAFF. CDR3 coding DNA: TGTGCCAGCAGCCTCGGACAGATGAACACTGAAGCTTTCTTT.

The gene calls are TRBV5-1 and TRBJ1-1; 9 bases line up with TRBD1. The V and J ends lost 1 base and 3 bases, in that order; junction bases with no gene match: 7. CDR1 and CDR2 from the germline V gene are SGHRS and YFSETQ. CDR3 size: 16 residues. For the CDR3, the DNA is TGCGCCAGCAGCTTGCTTTTGACAGGGGGGCACACTGAAGCTTTCTTT. Translating it yields CASSLLLTGGHTEAFF.

This sequence joins TRBV9 and TRBJ2-2; maybe TRBD1 (6 bases). Trimming took off 0 bases at V and 0 bases at J, with 9 bases between the two ends. The CDR3 totals 16 residues. Germline V lookup: CDR1 SGDLS, CDR2 YYNGEE. The CDR3 spells CASSVVDRSNTGELFF. As DNA, the CDR3 is TGTGCCAGCAGCGTAGTTGACAGGTCGAACACCGGGGAGCTGTTTTTT.

The rearrangement joins TRBV25-1 to TRBJ2-1; TRBD2 aligns across 9 bases. Germline V gene sequence: CDR1 MGHDK, CDR2 SYGVNS. This CDR3 region has 16 residues. V lost 0 bases, J lost 7 bases, and 7 bases stayed unmatched. CDR3 residues: CASSEYGGRALNEQFF. As DNA, the CDR3 is TGTGCCAGCAGTGAATACGGCGGGAGGGCCTTAAATGAGCAGTTCTTC.

The chain uses TRBV7-8 and TRBJ2-1; 8 bases fit TRBD2. The CDR3 is made up of 15 amino acids. Germline-derived CDR1 and CDR2 are SGHVS and FQNEAQ. V shed 2 bases and J 9 bases; nucleotides not matched to a gene: 9. The CDR3 DNA is TGTGCCAGCAGCTTACTTGGACTAGCACAGGGTGAGCAGTTCTTC. Its protein is CASSLLGLAQGEQFF.

The CDR3 is CASSVESDTGELFF. The CDR3 coding sequence is TGTGCCAGCAGCGTAGAGTCGGACACCGGGGAGCTGTTTTTT. V is TRBV9 and J is TRBJ2-2; no definite D call. Germline V gives CDR1 SGDLS, CDR2 YYNGEE. The CDR3 loop spans 14 amino acids. Between the trimmed V and J ends, which lost 0 bases and 3 bases, there was a span of 6 bases.

J is TRBJ1-2 and V is TRBV11-2, with a possible D match to TRBD1 (6 bases). Germline CDR1 is SGHAT and CDR2 is FQNNGV. The CDR3 spans 13 residues. V lost 6 bases to trimming and J lost 8 bases, with 16 bases between them. CDR3 DNA: TGTGCCAGCAGTCAGGGGCAGTTCCTAGGCTACACCTTC. It encodes CASSQGQFLGYTF.

The chain couples TRBV29-1 to TRBJ1-2; TRBD1 might be the D (5 bases). The CDR3 totals 17 residues. Germline CDR1 SQVTM, CDR2 ANQGSEA. Trimming pared 6 bases from V and 3 bases from J, leaving 26 bases between. Here the CDR3 reads CSVDRSLAGIFDYGYTF. CDR3 nucleotide sequence: TGCAGCGTGGACCGTTCGTTGGCAGGGATCTTTGACTATGGCTACACCTTC.

The V gene is TRBV5-4, the J gene TRBJ2-5, with 13 nucleotides matching TRBD2. The CDR3 runs to 18 residues. CDR1 and CDR2 from the germline V gene are SGHNT and YYREEE (reference sequence). Trimming removed 4 bases from V and 5 bases from J; junction bases left unmatched: 14. The CDR3 region is CASSQTGTSGIGEETQYF. DNA of the CDR3: TGTGCCAGCAGCCAAACCGGGACTAGCGGGATTGGTGAGGAGACCCAGTACTTC.